These 14 T cell receptor beta chains were sequenced from one sample in a study of blood T cell repertoires in COVID-19. The data were produced by immunoSEQ multiplex PCR, yet TCRdb's version contains in-frame clones alone and is incomplete. The repertoire has approximately 240,000 clones, around 90% of them found once; the top ten carry 1.5% to 2%. The sequenced material came from PBMCs or T cells enriched from blood (not recorded which). These receptors all come from a woman aged 18-29 years who had recovered from COVID-19.

This clone was seen more than once but under ten times. The rearrangement links TRBV4-2 to TRBJ2-5, with 13 bases aligning to TRBD2. Germline V gene sequence: CDR1 LGHNA, CDR2 YNFKEQ. V dropped 5 bases and J dropped 5; count of bases not matched to a gene: 8. This CDR3 region has 16 residues. Written as DNA, the CDR3 is TGTGCCAGCAGCAAAGGACTAGCGGGGGATCTTGAGACCCAGTACTTC. Translated, it gives CASSKGLAGDLETQYF.

This clone was counted a single time. V usage is TRBV11-2 and J usage is TRBJ1-2; D is uncertain. The germline gives CDR1 SGHAT, CDR2 FQNNGV. The germline V and J ends were trimmed by 1 base and 8 bases, with 8 bases remaining between them. The CDR3 spans 12 residues. The CDR3 here is CASSLGAEGYTF. The CDR3 nucleotides read TGTGCCAGCAGCTTAGGGGCAGAAGGCTACACCTTC.

This sequence joins TRBV20-1 and TRBJ2-7; tentatively, D is TRBD2 (6 bases). The CDR3 loop spans 13 amino acids. Germline CDR1 and CDR2: DFQATT and SNEGSKA (reference sequence). V shed 3 bases and J shed 0 bases, with 9 bases lying between them. CDR3: CSASPGDSYEQYF. The CDR3 DNA is TGCAGTGCTAGTCCGGGGGACTCCTACGAGCAGTACTTC.

The V call is TRBV10-3, the J call TRBJ1-1; TRBD1 is a possible D gene (5 bases). Trimming stripped 10 bases from V and 11 bases from J, with 23 bases between. Germline V gives CDR1 ENHRY, CDR2 SYGVKD. CDR3 length equals 13 residues. The CDR3 protein is CATSDTTAAGAFF. The CDR3 DNA follows: TGTGCCACCTCGGACACCACCGCGGCAGGCGCTTTCTTT.

The chain couples TRBV7-2 to TRBJ1-6; tentative D call: TRBD1 (5 bases). Germline values: CDR1 SGHTA, CDR2 FQGNSA. V was cut by 5 bases and J by 9 bases, with 20 bases left in between. The CDR3 consists of 16 residues. The CDR3 coding sequence is TGTGCCAGCAGCACTCGGGACTTCCTCTTTGGTTCACCCCTCCACTTT. Its protein product is CASSTRDFLFGSPLHF.

This clone was counted ten times or more. The gene calls are TRBV5-1 and TRBJ2-5, with 16 bases identical to TRBD2. This CDR3 spans 19 amino acids. V was clipped by 5 bases and J by 4 bases; unmatched bases: 14. Germline-derived CDR1 and CDR2 are SGHRS and YFSETQ. The CDR3 here is CASSRGSGTSGRAGETQYF. The CDR3 DNA reads TGCGCCAGCAGTAGGGGGTCCGGGACTAGCGGGAGGGCCGGAGAGACCCAGTACTTC.

The V call is TRBV5-1, the J call TRBJ2-5, with D possibly TRBD1 on 5 matching bases. CDR1 and CDR2 (germline): SGHRS, YFSETQ. Trimming stripped 3 bases from V and 4 bases from J, with 16 bases between. The length of the CDR3 is 15 residues. Here the CDR3 reads CASSSDSAVIETQYF. The CDR3 coding sequence is TGCGCCAGCAGCTCAGACAGCGCCGTTATAGAGACCCAGTACTTC.

A few counts support this clone. CDR3 amino acids: CASTPVGTAQPRAAFF. As DNA, the CDR3 is TGTGCCAGCACCCCTGTGGGGACAGCTCAACCCCGGGCGGCTTTCTTT. The genes are TRBV27 and TRBJ1-1, with 7 positions matching TRBD1. Germline CDR1 is MNHEY and CDR2 is SMNVEV (reference sequence). The CDR3 has 16 residues. V lost 7 bases to trimming and J lost 11 bases; unmatched junction nucleotides: 22.

The chain is built from TRBV5-1 and TRBJ1-3; TRBD1 aligns across 9 bases. Germline V lookup: CDR1 SGHRS, CDR2 YFSETQ. The CDR3 sequence is 15 residues long. The ends lost 4 bases at V and 4 bases at J; junction bases unmatched: 6. The CDR3 loop is CASSPQGAGGNTIYF. The DNA for the CDR3 is TGCGCCAGCAGCCCACAGGGGGCAGGAGGAAACACCATATATTTT.

V usage is TRBV5-1 and J usage is TRBJ2-3; 7 bases are shared with TRBD2. V lost 4 bases to trimming and J lost 4 bases; unmatched junction nucleotides: 15. Per germline, CDR1 SGHRS and CDR2 YFSETQ. This CDR3 region has 17 residues. The CDR3 DNA follows: TGCGCCAGCAGCGTCCTATCACTAGCGAGTCTCGCAGATACGCAGTATTTT. Translated, it gives CASSVLSLASLADTQYF.

The chain combines TRBV2 with TRBJ2-1; tentatively, D is TRBD2 (6 bases). Germline assignment: CDR1 SNHLY and CDR2 FYNNEI. The V and J ends lost 3 bases and 12 bases respectively, with 15 bases between them. The CDR3 contains 13 residues. The chain's CDR3 is CASSDSPGVPQFF. CDR3 sequence (DNA): TGTGCCAGCAGTGACTCCCCGGGGGTGCCGCAGTTCTTC.

The count of this clone is one. The chain has TRBV5-4 and TRBJ2-3, with 9 bases aligning to TRBD2. CDR1 is SGHNT, CDR2 YYREEE, per germline (reference sequence). The CDR3 has 16 amino acids. V gave up 4 bases and J gave up 5 bases; unmatched junction bases: 11. This CDR3 reads CASSRGVAGVVDTQYF. The CDR3 DNA sequence: TGTGCCAGCAGCCGCGGGGTAGCGGGAGTGGTAGATACGCAGTATTTT.

In nucleotides, the CDR3 is TGTGCCAGCAGTACTTATCGATACAGGCACGAGCAGTACTTC. Protein product: CASSTYRYRHEQYF. The chain joins TRBV6-5 to TRBJ2-7, with D possibly matching TRBD1 (5 bases). This CDR3 has 14 amino acids. Germline values: CDR1 MNHEY, CDR2 SVGAGI. V lost 5 bases and J lost 5, with 16 bases in between.

The gene calls are TRBV4-2 and TRBJ2-1; TRBD1 matches at 11 bases. In germline, CDR1 is LGHNA, CDR2 YNFKEQ. With 1 base clipped from V and 12 bases from J, the junction kept 14 bases outside the gene matches. This CDR3 is built from 17 residues. The CDR3 DNA reads TGTGCCAGCAGCCAAGTTGGTGGACAGGGGGCGCTTGGGCGGCAGTTCTTC. This codes for CASSQVGGQGALGRQFF.